The clone carrying this T cell receptor beta chain appeared a few times. Unique molecular identifiers were incorporated when the TCRbeta library was constructed. A single record per CDR3 protein comes from TCRdb applying MiXCR to the PCR reads. The data contain 780,000 or so distinct CDR3 sequences, about 15% of them seen just once; the ten biggest clones take up roughly 4.8%. The data stem from a study of T-cell reconstitution after alpha-beta-depleted transplantation in children. This TCR was recovered from a male patient under 18 who had a stem cell transplant for acute lymphoblastic leukemia, so the T cells may come from the graft donor. The input for sequencing was PBMCs, mostly from graft donor cells, taken 360 days after TCRalphabeta/CD19-depleted stem cell transplant.

CDR3 in amino acids: CASDYHATNEKLFF. The CDR3 bases are TGTGCCAGTGACTACCATGCAACTAATGAAAAACTGTTTTTT. The genes are TRBV2 and TRBJ1-4; D remains ambiguous. V lost 9 bases, J lost 0 bases, and 11 bases lay in between. CDR1 and CDR2 (germline): SNHLY, FYNNEI. This CDR3 has 14 amino acids.